Each of the 8 T cell receptor beta chains below was sequenced from the same sample in a study of technical replicates of blood from a few donors. Using immunoSEQ multiplex PCR, the repertoire was profiled, and TCRdb retains in-frame clones only, with some absent. The table includes 75,000 or so clones, approximately 95% detected once. The sequenced material came from T cells isolated from PBMCs. These receptors were obtained from a human donor in good health.

The chain recombines TRBV9 with TRBJ2-7; 7 nucleotides align to TRBD1. The CDR3 covers 14 residues. Germline V gene lookup returns CDR1 SGDLS and CDR2 YYNGEE. The ends lost 3 bases at V and 5 bases at J; junction bases unmatched: 8. CDR3 in DNA: TGTGCCAGCAGCGGGGGACAGAGTGTGAACGAGCAGTACTTC. Its translation: CASSGGQSVNEQYF.

The chain joins TRBV6-1 to TRBJ1-4; 8 positions agree with TRBD1. Germline CDR1 reads MNHNS; CDR2 reads SASEGT. CDR3 length: 14 residues. V lost 6 bases, J lost 8 bases, and 8 bases stayed unmatched. CDR3 in amino acids: CASSRGPEKEKLFF. CDR3 bases: TGTGCCAGCAGCAGGGGGCCGGAAAAGGAAAAACTGTTTTTT.

The rearrangement links TRBV10-1 to TRBJ1-1; D not resolved. V was shortened by 0 bases and J by 1 base, with 6 bases between the two germline ends. CDR3 size: 14 residues. The V gene's germline CDR1 is WNHNN and CDR2 SYGVQD (reference sequence). CDR3 sequence reads: CASSESLANTEAFF. In DNA form, the CDR3 reads TGCGCCAGCAGTGAGTCCCTGGCGAACACTGAAGCTTTCTTT.

The chain couples TRBV5-6 to TRBJ1-1; a possible D gene is TRBD1 (6 bases). V was shortened by 0 bases and J by 6 bases, with 18 bases between the two germline ends. This CDR3 is 16 amino acids long. Germline V gene sequence: CDR1 SGHDT, CDR2 YYEEEE. The CDR3, as DNA: TGTGCCAGCAGCTTGGGGAATGTGGGGGCAAGGGCTGAAGCTTTCTTT. Protein: CASSLGNVGARAEAFF. Full variable domain (missing parts from reference TRBV5-6 and TRBJ1-1): DAGVTQSPTHLIKTRGQQVTLRCSPKSGHDTVSWYQQALGQGPQFIFQYYEEEERQRGNFPDRFSGHQFPNYSSELNVNALLLGDSALYLCASSLGNVGARAEAFFGQGTRLTVV.

The rearrangement links TRBV21-1 to TRBJ2-7; the D call of TRBD1 is as the table states it, not checked on the DNA. TRBV21-1 is a pseudogene segment. The CDR3 runs to 18 residues. CDR3 DNA sequence: TGTGCCAGCAGCAAAAAAATACCTAGCACCGACAGGGGTTACGAGCAGTACTTC. Encoded protein: CASSKKIPSTDRGYEQYF.

The rearrangement joins TRBV7-9 to TRBJ1-1, with 7 bases matching TRBD1. V was pared by 2 bases and J by 0 bases, with 6 bases of the junction left unmatched. Germline CDR1 and CDR2: SEHNR and FQNEAQ (reference sequence). CDR3 length: 16 amino acids. In DNA form, the CDR3 reads TGTGCCAGCAGCTTACCTACCGGGACAGTGAACACTGAAGCTTTCTTT. Its translation is CASSLPTGTVNTEAFF.

The J gene is TRBJ2-5, the V gene TRBV14; TRBD2 aligns across 9 bases. Germline assignment: CDR1 SGHDN and CDR2 FVKESK. The CDR3 is 17 residues long. V shed 0 bases, J shed 5 bases, and the junction held 10 bases outside the gene matches. CDR3 region: CASSQEGLAGMGETQYF. DNA of the CDR3: TGTGCCAGCAGCCAAGAAGGTCTAGCGGGGATGGGGGAGACCCAGTACTTC.

This chain connects TRBV6-6 to TRBJ2-7; 11 bases agree with TRBD2. Trimming cost V 7 bases and J 5 bases; bases outside gene matches: 4. Germline loops: CDR1 MNHNY, CDR2 SVGAGI (reference sequence). The CDR3 contains 13 residues. The CDR3 coding sequence is TGTGCCAGCACCACGACTAGCGGGAACGAGCAGTACTTC. Translated, it gives CASTTTSGNEQYF.